A single sample gave rise to the 29 T cell receptor beta chains below, sequenced in a study of blood T cell repertoires in COVID-19. The protocol was immunoSEQ multiplex PCR, while the TCRdb copy is restricted to in-frame clones and leaves out a portion. The sample records under 95,000 clones, about 90% being singletons. The sample comprised peripheral blood. The origin of the receptors is a human donor in a cohort sampled during active COVID-19.

V usage is TRBV5-1 and J usage is TRBJ2-7, with D uncertain. Germline V gene sequence: CDR1 SGHRS, CDR2 YFSETQ. The CDR3 contains 14 residues. The V end lost 6 bases, the J end lost 3 bases, and 16 bases lay between the germline ends. CDR3 DNA sequence: TGCGCCAGCACCGAATCGGCGGCTAGCTACGAGCAGTACTTC. This codes for CASTESAASYEQYF.

This sequence joins TRBV12-5 and TRBJ2-5; 9 bases are shared with TRBD2. The V segment lost 1 base and the J segment 5 bases; nucleotides outside the gene matches: 5. Germline-derived CDR1 and CDR2 are LGHNT and FRNRAP. The CDR3 runs to 15 residues. CDR3 nucleotide sequence: TGTGCTAGTGGTTTGGGGCGGGGGGGCCTGGAGACCCAGTACTTC. Translating gives CASGLGRGGLETQYF. Combining the CDR3 with reference TRBV12-5 and TRBJ2-5 gives the whole variable domain DARVTQTPRHKVTEMGQEVTMRCQPILGHNTVFWYRQTMMQGLELLAYFRNRAPLDDSGMPKDRFSAEMPDATLATLKIQPSEPRDSAVYFCASGLGRGGLETQYFGPGTRLLVL.

The chain carries TRBV19 and TRBJ2-3; D is perhaps TRBD2 (5 bases). Per germline, CDR1 LNHDA and CDR2 SQIVND (reference sequence). The germline V and J ends were trimmed by 9 bases and 8 bases, with 12 bases remaining between them. This CDR3 is 11 amino acids long. The CDR3 sequence is CASRDGGTQYF. As DNA, the CDR3 is TGTGCCAGCCGAGACGGAGGTACGCAGTATTTT.

The chain combines TRBV19 with TRBJ1-4, with 9 bases identical to TRBD1. The CDR3 totals 13 residues. CDR1 is LNHDA and CDR2 is SQIVND in the germline V gene (reference sequence). V shed 7 bases, J shed 5 bases, and the junction held 2 bases outside the gene matches. CDR3 amino acids: CASMGQGNEKLFF. CDR3 DNA: TGTGCCAGTATGGGACAGGGAAATGAAAAACTGTTTTTT.

This chain links TRBV24-1 with TRBJ1-1; possible D gene TRBD1, 5 bases. Looked up from germline, CDR1 is KGHDR and CDR2 is SFDVKD. Trimming took 7 bases from V and 0 from J, leaving 14 bases between them. The CDR3 totals 15 residues. CDR3 DNA: TGTGCCACCAGACCCAACCAGGGAATGAACACTGAAGCTTTCTTT. This gives the protein CATRPNQGMNTEAFF.

This clone was counted between two and nine times. V is TRBV6-2 or TRBV6-3 and J is TRBJ2-1; possible D gene TRBD2, 6 bases. This CDR3 region has 16 residues. Germline V gene sequence: CDR1 MNHEY, CDR2 SVGEGT. Trimming pared 5 bases from V and 0 bases from J, leaving 14 bases between. The CDR3 bases are TGTGCCAGCAGTCCCCACGGGGGTCACTCCTACAATGAGCAGTTCTTC. Translating it yields CASSPHGGHSYNEQFF.

The chain uses TRBV28 and TRBJ2-1, with a tentative D call TRBD1 (6 bases). Germline loops: CDR1 MDHEN, CDR2 SYDVKM. Trimming left V 5 bases short and J 4 bases short, with 12 bases between. The CDR3 contains 14 residues. The CDR3 is CASSVTGTYNEQFF. The CDR3 region has the DNA TGTGCCAGCAGTGTTACCGGGACATACAATGAGCAGTTCTTC.

This clone was seen only a few times. The rearrangement joins TRBV21-1 to TRBJ1-1; the table names TRBD1, a call not compared with the DNA. TRBV21-1 is tagged as a pseudogene. This CDR3 region has 18 residues. The CDR3 nucleotides are TGTGCCAGCAGCAAAAAAGAGCAGAGACAGGGAAAGAACACTGAAGCTTTCTTT. It yields the protein CASSKKEQRQGKNTEAFF.

In its sample, this clone was seen once. This chain uses TRBV4-1 with TRBJ2-7; 7 bases align to TRBD1. This CDR3 contains 14 residues. The trim removed 0 bases at V and 6 bases at J, leaving 5 bases unmatched. The germline gives CDR1 MGHRA, CDR2 YSYEKL. The chain's CDR3 is CASSQEGTVTEQYF. The CDR3 DNA is TGCGCCAGCAGCCAAGAAGGGACAGTAACCGAGCAGTACTTC.

The genes are TRBV18 and TRBJ1-3; D unclear. V was cut by 5 bases and J by 4 bases, with 12 bases left in between. The CDR3 has 14 residues. Looked up from germline, CDR1 is KGHSH and CDR2 is LQKENI. The CDR3 sequence: CASSGGLRGNTIYF. The DNA of the CDR3 is TGTGCCAGCTCAGGAGGCCTTCGGGGAAACACCATATATTTT.

V gene TRBV4-2 combines with J gene TRBJ1-5; 8 bases map to TRBD1. V lost 0 bases and J lost 7; bases outside the gene matches: 5. Germline values: CDR1 LGHNA, CDR2 YNFKEQ. The CDR3 runs to 15 residues. This CDR3 reads CASSQEAGGVQPQHF. The DNA for the CDR3 is TGTGCCAGCAGCCAAGAAGCAGGGGGCGTACAGCCCCAGCATTTT.

This clone was found once. CDR3 in amino acids: CASSEWAGGNTEAFF. The DNA for the CDR3 is TGTGCCAGCAGTGAATGGGCAGGGGGCAACACTGAAGCTTTCTTT. The J gene is TRBJ1-1, the V gene TRBV25-1; 8 nucleotides match TRBD1. There are 15 residues in the CDR3. V lost 1 base to trimming and J lost 2 bases; unmatched junction nucleotides: 3. Germline V CDR1 and CDR2: MGHDK, SYGVNS.

V gene TRBV7-9 combines with J gene TRBJ2-7; 7 nucleotides align to TRBD2. This CDR3 spans 13 amino acids. Trimming cost V 5 bases and J 2 bases; bases outside gene matches: 3. The germline gives CDR1 SEHNR, CDR2 FQNEAQ (reference sequence). The CDR3 spells CASSNGGTYEQYF. The CDR3 coding sequence is TGTGCCAGCAGCAACGGGGGGACCTACGAGCAGTACTTC.

J is TRBJ2-1 and V is TRBV2; 10 bases fit TRBD2. The trim removed 6 bases at V and 5 bases at J, leaving 7 bases unmatched. The CDR3 is made up of 15 amino acids. The germline gives CDR1 SNHLY, CDR2 FYNNEI. CDR3 DNA: TGTGCCAGCAGACCCACTAGCGGGACTAACAATGAGCAGTTCTTC. Translated, it gives CASRPTSGTNNEQFF.

The rearrangement joins TRBV9 to TRBJ2-7; 10 nucleotides match TRBD2. Germline V CDR1 and CDR2: SGDLS, YYNGEE. The CDR3 extends over 15 amino acids. The V segment lost 0 bases and the J segment 2 bases; nucleotides outside the gene matches: 2. This chain's CDR3 is CASSVELAGTYEQYF. The CDR3 coding sequence is TGTGCCAGCAGCGTAGAACTAGCGGGGACCTACGAGCAGTACTTC. Supplemented by reference TRBV9 and TRBJ2-7, the full variable domain reads DSGVTQTPKHLITATGQRVTLRCSPRSGDLSVYWYQQSLDQGLQFLIQYYNGEERAKGNILERFSAQQFPDLHSELNLSSLELGDSALYFCASSVELAGTYEQYFGPGTRLTVT.

The chain links TRBV5-1 to TRBJ2-3; tentatively, D is TRBD2 (5 bases). CDR1 SGHRS and CDR2 YFSETQ come from the germline V gene. V lost 4 bases, J lost 6 bases, and 12 bases lay in between. CDR3 length equals 13 residues. DNA for the CDR3: TGCGCCAGCAGCCTGAGGACTGCCGATACGCAGTATTTT. Its protein is CASSLRTADTQYF.

The chain couples TRBV7-8 to TRBJ1-3, with D maybe TRBD1 (5 bases). This CDR3 is 16 amino acids long. Germline CDR1 reads SGHVS; CDR2 reads FQNEAQ. V shed 5 bases and J shed 0 bases, with 14 bases lying between them. CDR3 residues: CASSPRDLSSGNTIYF. In DNA form, the CDR3 reads TGTGCCAGCAGCCCAAGGGACTTAAGCTCTGGAAACACCATATATTTT.

V gene TRBV7-8 combines with J gene TRBJ2-2; D ambiguous. CDR1 SGHVS and CDR2 FQNEAQ come from the germline V gene. V was pared by 5 bases and J by 1 base, with 11 bases between. The CDR3 contains 15 residues. DNA of the CDR3: TGTGCCAGCAGCGGTGTTTCGGTGAACACCGGGGAGCTGTTTTTT. Protein sequence: CASSGVSVNTGELFF.

This chain links TRBV11-3 with TRBJ2-1; 7 bases are shared with TRBD2. The CDR3 has 13 amino acids. V trimming: 5 bases; J trimming: 10 bases; junction bases outside the gene matches: 8. Germline loops: CDR1 SGHNT, CDR2 YENEEA. The DNA of the CDR3 is TGTGCCAGCAGCGCCGTAGGACTAGGCGAGCAGTTCTTC. Its translation is CASSAVGLGEQFF. The full variable domain, completed using reference TRBV11-3 and TRBJ2-1, is EAGVVQSPRYKIIEKKQPVAFWCNPISGHNTLYWYLQNLGQGPELLIRYENEEAVDDSQLPKDRFSAERLKGVDSTLKIQPAELGDSAVYLCASSAVGLGEQFFGPGTRLTVL.

The chain uses TRBV6-4 and TRBJ2-2; possibly TRBD2 for D (6 bases). The CDR3 is 14 residues long. Trimming cost V 2 bases and J 5 bases, with 9 bases left between them. Looked up from germline, CDR1 is MRHNA and CDR2 is SNTAGT. This CDR3 is CASSDRLETGELFF. CDR3 nucleotides: TGTGCCAGCAGTGACCGACTAGAAACCGGGGAGCTGTTTTTT.

The V gene is TRBV11-3, the J gene TRBJ2-2, with TRBD1 matching 10 bases. CDR3 size: 15 residues. The J segment lost 3 bases and the V segment lost 5 bases, leaving 3 bases of the junction unmatched. Germline V CDR1 and CDR2: SGHNT, YENEEA. CDR3 sequence (DNA): TGTGCCAGCAGCCGGACAGGGGGGTACACCGGGGAGCTGTTTTTT. This translates into CASSRTGGYTGELFF.

The chain combines TRBV10-3 with TRBJ1-4; no firm D call. V shed 2 bases and J shed 6 bases, with 7 bases lying between them. CDR3 size: 13 residues. From germline, CDR1 is ENHRY and CDR2 SYGVKD. CDR3: CAISENRDEKLFF. CDR3 DNA sequence: TGTGCCATCAGTGAGAACCGGGATGAAAAACTGTTTTTT.

The CDR3 DNA follows: TGCGCCAGCAGCTTGGGAACGGGACAGGGGGAAGAGACCCAGTACTTC. Translated: CASSLGTGQGEETQYF. The chain has TRBV5-1 and TRBJ2-5; 11 bases agree with TRBD1. CDR1 is SGHRS and CDR2 is YFSETQ in the germline V gene. V gave up 0 bases and J gave up 3 bases; unmatched junction bases: 4. There are 16 residues in the CDR3.

V usage is TRBV5-4 and J usage is TRBJ2-3, with 8 bases lining up with TRBD1. This CDR3 has 16 residues. Trimming took 0 bases from V and 4 from J; bases not matched to a gene: 7. The germline gives CDR1 SGHNT, CDR2 YYREEE (reference sequence). The CDR3 spells CASSLGRTGGADTQYF. The CDR3 bases are TGTGCCAGCAGCTTGGGGAGAACAGGGGGAGCAGATACGCAGTATTTT.

The chain uses TRBV24-1 and TRBJ2-1; D ambiguous. The CDR3 sequence is 15 residues long. CDR1 is KGHDR and CDR2 is SFDVKD in the germline V gene. V gave up 5 bases and J gave up 0 bases, with 10 bases separating them. The CDR3 sequence is CATSGHGGSYNEQFF. CDR3 nucleotide sequence: TGTGCCACCAGTGGGCATGGCGGCTCCTACAATGAGCAGTTCTTC.

The chain uses TRBV13 and TRBJ1-3, with a weak D call TRBD1 (6 bases). The V and J ends lost 5 bases and 0 bases respectively, with 20 bases between them. Germline V CDR1 and CDR2: PRHDT, FYEKMQ (reference sequence). The CDR3 spans 18 residues. The CDR3 region has the DNA TGTGCCAGCAGCACCGGGCCAAACAGGGCTAGCTCTGGAAACACCATATATTTT. Protein sequence: CASSTGPNRASSGNTIYF.

V usage is TRBV28 and J usage is TRBJ2-5; 9 positions match TRBD1. This CDR3 region has 14 residues. The germline gives CDR1 MDHEN, CDR2 SYDVKM. Trimming removed 6 bases from V and 4 bases from J; junction bases left unmatched: 6. The CDR3 DNA is TGTGCCAGCAGACCTCCGGACAGGGGAGAGACCCAGTACTTC. Translated: CASRPPDRGETQYF.

The V and J genes are TRBV6-1 and TRBJ2-7; the D is unclear. V lost 2 bases and J 5 bases, leaving 13 bases between the germline ends. The CDR3 is 14 residues long. CDR1 and CDR2 from the germline V gene are MNHNS and SASEGT. This chain's CDR3 is CASSETMVVNEQYF. The CDR3 DNA reads as TGTGCCAGCAGTGAAACTATGGTTGTCAACGAGCAGTACTTC.

V and J are TRBV2 and TRBJ2-7; 8 nucleotides line up with TRBD1. V shed 10 bases and J 4 bases; nucleotides not matched to a gene: 12. The germline V gene encodes CDR1 SNHLY and CDR2 FYNNEI. The CDR3 length is 14 residues. The CDR3 loop reads CAIDSDRELYEQYF. The DNA for the CDR3 is TGTGCCATCGACTCGGACAGGGAGCTTTACGAGCAGTACTTC.